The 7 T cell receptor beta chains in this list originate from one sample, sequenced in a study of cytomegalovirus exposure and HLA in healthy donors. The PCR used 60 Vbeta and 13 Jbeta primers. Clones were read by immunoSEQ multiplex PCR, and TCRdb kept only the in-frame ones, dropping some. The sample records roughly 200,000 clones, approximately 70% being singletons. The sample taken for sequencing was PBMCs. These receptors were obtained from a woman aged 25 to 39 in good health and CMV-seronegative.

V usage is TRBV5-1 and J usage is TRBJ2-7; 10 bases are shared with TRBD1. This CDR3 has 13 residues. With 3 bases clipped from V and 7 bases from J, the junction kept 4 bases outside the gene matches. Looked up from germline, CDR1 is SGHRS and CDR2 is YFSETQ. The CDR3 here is CASSSGQGLEQYF. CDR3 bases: TGCGCCAGCAGCTCGGGACAGGGGTTAGAGCAGTACTTC. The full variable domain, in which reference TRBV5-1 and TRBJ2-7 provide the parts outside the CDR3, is KAGVTQTPRYLIKTRGQQVTLSCSPISGHRSVSWYQQTPGQGLQFLFEYFSETQRNKGNFPGRFSGRQFSNSRSEMNVSTLELGDSALYLCASSSGQGLEQYFGPGTRLTVT.

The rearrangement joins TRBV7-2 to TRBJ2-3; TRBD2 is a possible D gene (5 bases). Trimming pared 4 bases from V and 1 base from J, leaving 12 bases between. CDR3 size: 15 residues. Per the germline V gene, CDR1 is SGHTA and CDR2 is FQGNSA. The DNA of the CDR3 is TGTGCCAGCAGCTCCGGAGGAGGCCGCACAGATACGCAGTATTTT. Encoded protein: CASSSGGGRTDTQYF.

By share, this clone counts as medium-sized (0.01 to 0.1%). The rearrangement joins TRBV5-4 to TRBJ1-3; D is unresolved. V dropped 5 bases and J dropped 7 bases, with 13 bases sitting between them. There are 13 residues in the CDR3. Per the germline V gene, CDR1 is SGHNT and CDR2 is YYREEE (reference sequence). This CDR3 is CASSPRDANTIYF. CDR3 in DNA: TGTGCCAGCAGTCCCCGGGATGCCAACACCATATATTTT. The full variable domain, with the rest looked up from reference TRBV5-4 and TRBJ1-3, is ETGVTQSPTHLIKTRGQQVTLRCSSQSGHNTVSWYQQALGQGPQFIFQYYREEENGRGNFPPRFSGLQFPNYSSELNVNALELDDSALYLCASSPRDANTIYFGEGSWLTVV.

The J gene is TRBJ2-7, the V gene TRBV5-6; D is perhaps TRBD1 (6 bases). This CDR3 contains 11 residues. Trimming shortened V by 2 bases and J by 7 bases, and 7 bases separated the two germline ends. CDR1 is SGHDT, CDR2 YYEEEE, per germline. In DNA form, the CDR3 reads TGTGCCAGCAGCTTACAGGGTGAGCAGTACTTC. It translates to CASSLQGEQYF.

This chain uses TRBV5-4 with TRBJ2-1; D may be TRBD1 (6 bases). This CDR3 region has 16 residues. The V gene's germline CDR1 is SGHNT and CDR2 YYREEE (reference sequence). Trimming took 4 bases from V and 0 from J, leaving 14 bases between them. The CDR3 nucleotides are TGTGCCAGCAGCGCCGGACAGAAAGGCTCCTACAATGAGCAGTTCTTC. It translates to CASSAGQKGSYNEQFF.

For the CDR3, the DNA is TGTGCCAGTAGTATCGACAGGGGGCATCGAGAGACCCAGTACTTC. Residues: CASSIDRGHRETQYF. The chain recombines TRBV19 with TRBJ2-5; 10 bases are a match to TRBD1. The length of the CDR3 is 15 residues. With V trimmed by 3 bases and J by 4 bases, 5 bases remained unmatched. Looked up from germline, CDR1 is LNHDA and CDR2 is SQIVND (reference sequence).

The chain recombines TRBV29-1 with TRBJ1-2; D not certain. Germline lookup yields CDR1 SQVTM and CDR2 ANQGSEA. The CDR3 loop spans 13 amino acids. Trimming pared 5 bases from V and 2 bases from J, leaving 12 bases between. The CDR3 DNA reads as TGCAGCGTTCGGCCTTCGGGAAACTATGGCTACACCTTC. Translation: CSVRPSGNYGYTF.